The next 22 T cell receptor beta chains were all read from a single sample in a study of CD4 and CD8 cells across lung adenocarcinoma regions. From the PCR reads, TCRdb called clonotypes with MiXCR, one entry per CDR3 protein. Among about 25,000 distinct CDR3 sequences, 53% were seen once, and the ten largest hold about 45%. The source material was CD8+ T cells from the center of a lung tumor. The receptors originated from a male donor with lung adenocarcinoma. The CD4 and CD8 labels of this study may be unreliable.

The chain couples TRBV27 to TRBJ2-3; 7 positions agree with TRBD2. TRBJ2-7 matches the DNA end more closely, so the J call is doubtful. The CDR3 runs to 16 residues. Per the germline V gene, CDR1 is MNHEY and CDR2 is SMNVEV (reference sequence). Here the CDR3 DNA reads TGTGCCAGCAGTTTACTGGGGGGGGGAAGCAAAGATACGCAGTACTTC. This encodes CASSLLGGGSKDTQYF.

Ten or more counts support this clonotype. CDR3 region: CASSQVIASSGRVGDTQYF. The CDR3 region has the DNA TGCGCCAGCAGCCAAGTCATAGCGTCTAGCGGGAGGGTGGGAGATACGCAGTATTTT. The chain has TRBV4-1 and TRBJ2-3, with 12 bases that match TRBD2. Germline V gives CDR1 MGHRA, CDR2 YSYEKL. The CDR3 contains 19 residues. After removal of 1 base from V and 5 bases from J, the junction contained 13 bases not matched to a gene.

This clonotype was seen a few times. This may come from a read error, since a much larger clone is one base off. The rearrangement links TRBV10-1 to TRBJ2-1, with TRBD2 identical over 7 bases. After removal of 8 bases from V and 10 bases from J, the junction contained 11 bases not matched to a gene. Germline V gene data show CDR1 as WNHNN and CDR2 as SYGVQD (reference sequence). CDR3 length: 13 residues. The CDR3 sequence is CASGRGLLLEQFF. CDR3 nucleotides: TGCGCCAGCGGGAGGGGCTTGCTACTCGAGCAGTTCTTC.

The chain links TRBV6-1 to TRBJ2-4; 7 bases line up with TRBD2. Germline-derived CDR1 and CDR2 are MNHNS and SASEGT. The junction had 23 bases not matched to a gene; V was cut back by 8 bases and J by 13 bases. The CDR3 covers 16 residues. This chain's CDR3 is CASREAGPGARNTQYF. Here the CDR3 DNA reads TGTGCCAGCCGCGAAGCGGGGCCAGGAGCCAGAAACACGCAGTACTTC.

This clonotype has a handful of counts. The chain has TRBV20-1 and TRBJ1-1, with TRBD1 matching 7 bases. This CDR3 region has 16 residues. The germline CDR1 and CDR2 sequences are DFQATT and SNEGSKA (reference sequence). V gave up 0 bases and J gave up 0 bases; unmatched junction bases: 7. CDR3 region: CSARDLTGYLNTEAFF. CDR3 sequence (DNA): TGCAGTGCTAGAGACTTGACAGGGTACCTGAACACTGAAGCTTTCTTT.

The chain recombines TRBV7-2 with TRBJ2-1; the D is unclear. Germline-derived CDR1 and CDR2 are SGHTA and FQGNSA. With 5 bases removed from V and 6 bases from J, the gap between germline ends came to 11 bases. This CDR3 region has 13 residues. CDR3 region: CASSLQIRNEQFF. CDR3 coding DNA: TGTGCCAGCAGCCTTCAGATTCGCAATGAGCAGTTCTTC.

This clonotype was detected ten times or more. The chain combines TRBV4-1 with TRBJ2-2; D uncertain. Per the germline V gene, CDR1 is MGHRA and CDR2 is YSYEKL. The CDR3 contains 14 residues. Trimming shortened V by 0 bases and J by 2 bases, and 4 bases separated the two germline ends. The CDR3 sequence: CASSQEDNTGELFF. The DNA of the CDR3 is TGCGCCAGCAGCCAAGAAGATAACACCGGGGAGCTGTTTTTT.

About this clonotype: The junction does not match germline at one end; this may be a read error. This chain uses TRBV10-3 with TRBJ2-3; weak D call: TRBD2 (5 bases). Germline-derived CDR1 and CDR2 are ENHRY and SYGVKD. The CDR3 contains 19 residues. The CDR3 protein is CAISVPLTTGLRAIDTQYF. CDR3 DNA sequence: TGTGCCATCAGTGTACCCCTGACCACGGGCCTGAGGGCCATAGATACTCAGTACTTT.

CDR3 sequence reads: CARGFRAASTGTQFF. For the CDR3, the DNA is TGTGCCAGGGGCTTCCGGGCGGCGAGCACAGGGACGCAGTTTTTT. J is TRBJ2-2 and V is TRBV27; a possible D gene is TRBD1 (6 bases). Germline V CDR1 and CDR2: MNHEY, SMNVEV (reference sequence). V was trimmed by 9 bases and J by 16 bases, leaving 30 bases between them. The CDR3 totals 15 residues.

The J gene is TRBJ1-2, the V gene TRBV10-3; D is ambiguous. The CDR3 covers 13 residues. Per germline, CDR1 ENHRY and CDR2 SYGVKD. V was cut by 10 bases and J by 3 bases, with 15 bases left in between. The DNA for the CDR3 is TGTGCCACCCGGCTCGGGGTGGACTATGGCTACACCTTC. Translated: CATRLGVDYGYTF.

This clonotype was picked up many times. V is TRBV10-3 and J is TRBJ2-1; D is possibly TRBD1 (6 bases). The CDR3 is 15 amino acids. V lost 2 bases and J lost 0, with 8 bases in between. Per germline, CDR1 ENHRY and CDR2 SYGVKD. This CDR3 reads CAISEGQSSYNEQFF. CDR3 coding DNA: TGTGCCATCAGTGAGGGACAGAGCTCCTACAATGAGCAGTTCTTC.

Only a few counts were recorded for this clonotype. Relative to the germline gene, one junction end is altered; a read error may explain this. This sequence joins TRBV6-1 and TRBJ2-3; D could derive from TRBD1 or TRBD2 (5 bases each). The germline gives CDR1 MNHNS, CDR2 SASEGT. CDR3 length: 16 residues. CDR3 DNA: TGTGCCAGCAGGGGAGCCGGGGCCGGGGATCAGGAGACGCAGTACTTT. Translated: CASRGAGAGDQETQYF.

The rearrangement joins TRBV27 to TRBJ2-5; no clear D gene. Germline assignment: CDR1 MNHEY and CDR2 SMNVEV (reference sequence). This CDR3 has 13 amino acids. V was clipped by 7 bases and J by 5 bases, with 14 bases between them. The CDR3 region is CASKDPLGETQYF. CDR3 DNA sequence: TGTGCCAGCAAGGACCCTCTAGGGGAGACCCAGTACTTC.

This clonotype showed up just a few times. The chain links TRBV20-1 to TRBJ2-5; 8 nucleotides agree with TRBD1. Gene TRBJ2-7 matches the end of the DNA better, so the J call may be wrong. The CDR3 consists of 14 residues. Germline CDR1 DFQATT, CDR2 SNEGSKA (reference sequence). The CDR3 nucleotides are TGCAGTGCTAGACCCGGACAGGGCTTTAACGAGCAGTACTTC. Translation: CSARPGQGFNEQYF.

This clonotype was seen repeatedly, ten times or more. This chain uses TRBV7-2 with TRBJ1-5; unclear D gene. V lost 1 base and J 2 bases, leaving 6 bases between the germline ends. The germline V gene encodes CDR1 SGHTA and CDR2 FQGNSA. This CDR3 contains 14 residues. In DNA, the CDR3 is TGTGCCAGCAGCTTAGTCAGCCGCAATCAGCCCCAGCATTTT. This translates into CASSLVSRNQPQHF.

This clonotype showed up just a few times. This may be a read error, as it is one base from a much larger clone. CDR3: CASNEFGFEQFF. The CDR3 bases are TGTGCCAGCAACGAATTTGGTTTCGAGCAGTTCTTC. This chain connects TRBV7-2 to TRBJ2-1; the D is unclear. Trimming removed 7 bases from V and 10 bases from J, with 14 bases in between. The CDR3 contains 12 residues. Germline assignment: CDR1 SGHTA and CDR2 FQGNSA.

The rearrangement uses TRBV5-4 and TRBJ2-3, with 7 positions matching TRBD2. CDR1 SGHNT and CDR2 YYREEE come from the germline V gene (reference sequence). The CDR3 spans 14 residues. This CDR3 reads CAGSWAGGTDTQYF. CDR3 coding DNA: TGTGCGGGCAGCTGGGCGGGAGGCACAGATACGCAGTATTTT.

In the case of this clonotype: A read error may produce the germline difference seen at one junction end. This rearrangement joins TRBV10-2 to TRBJ2-4; D not resolved. Germline-derived CDR1 and CDR2 are WSHSY and SAAADI. CDR3 length: 11 amino acids. CDR3 sequence: CGSSDPNIQYF. The CDR3, as DNA: TGCGGGAGCAGTGACCCAAACATCCAGTACTTC.

The chain recombines TRBV4-2 with TRBJ1-3; D is unclear. Germline CDR1 LGHNA, CDR2 YNFKEQ. V was shortened by 0 bases and J by 0 bases, with 9 bases between the two germline ends. The CDR3 runs to 16 residues. The CDR3 DNA sequence: TGTGCCAGCAGCCAAGATTTGCACAGCTCTGGAAACACCATATATTTT. It encodes CASSQDLHSSGNTIYF.

The chain uses TRBV7-8 and TRBJ2-4; perhaps D is TRBD1 or TRBD2 (6 bases each). The DNA end is more similar to TRBJ2-7, so the J call may be wrong. In germline, CDR1 is SGHVS, CDR2 FQNEAQ. This CDR3 region has 15 residues. The CDR3 loop reads CASSLERGTSYEQYF. CDR3 nucleotide sequence: TGTGCCAGCAGCTTAGAACGGGGGACATCCTACGAGCAGTACTTC.

The CDR3: CSARLFGANVLTF. CDR3 nucleotides: TGCAGTGCTAGGCTCTTTGGGGCCAACGTCCTGACTTTC. The chain links TRBV20-1 to TRBJ2-6; no clear D. The CDR3 totals 13 residues. Trimming shortened V by 3 bases and J by 3 bases, and 6 bases separated the two germline ends. Germline CDR1 and CDR2: DFQATT and SNEGSKA (reference sequence).

As concerns this clonotype: The junction differs from germline at one of its ends, possibly a read error. This sequence joins TRBV6-4 and TRBJ2-4, with D perhaps matching TRBD1 or TRBD2 (5 bases each). CDR1 is MRHNA, CDR2 SNTAGT, per germline. The CDR3 sequence is 16 residues long. The CDR3 DNA is TGTGCCAGCAGTGACTCGGGGCTAGGGGCCGGGGATATTCAGTATTTC. Its translation: CASSDSGLGAGDIQYF.